These T cell receptor beta chains were read from a single sample in a study of T cells expressing NK-cell markers. TCRdb re-called the 5' RACE reads; every CDR3 protein appears as one record, without DNA. This repertoire includes about 450,000 distinct CDR3 sequences. Sequencing input: blood T cells: a sorted CD56 or NKG2C T cell subset, CD4+ or CD8+ T cells, or bulk PBMC T cells (not recorded which). These receptors originate from a woman aged 18 to 75 in good health. The CDR3 runs from the conserved cysteine through the conserved F or W. The order of the fields is V gene, CDR3 length, J gene, CDR3 protein.

V: TRBV7-9
length: 14
J: TRBJ1-2
CDR3: CASSLGGGDYGYTF

V: TRBV7-2
length: 15
J: TRBJ1-5
CDR3: CASSLGQDSNQPQHF

V: TRBV7-2
length: 13
J: TRBJ2-1
CDR3: CASSLGGANEQFF

V: TRBV7-8
length: 17
J: TRBJ2-3
CDR3: CASSSITGTRNTDTQYF

V: TRBV5-4
length: 15
J: TRBJ2-2
CDR3: CASGITESNTGELFF

V: TRBV20-1
length: 15
J: TRBJ2-1
CDR3: CSAPPRTSGYNEQFF

V: TRBV7-9
length: 11
J: TRBJ2-7
CDR3: CASAGIHEQYF

V: TRBV10-3
length: 14
J: TRBJ2-3
CDR3: CATAGGKKADTQYF

V: TRBV30
length: 15
J: TRBJ2-6
CDR3: CAWSVRGGGANVLTF

V: TRBV5-4
length: 13
J: TRBJ2-7
CDR3: CATKLQKDYEQYF

V: TRBV4-2
length: 15
J: TRBJ1-2
CDR3: CASSYTDRDGYGYTF

V: TRBV28
length: 15
J: TRBJ2-1
CDR3: CASSLRLAGAGEQFF

V: TRBV20-1
length: 14
J: TRBJ2-7
CDR3: CSALADYGRYEQYF

V: TRBV24-1
length: 16
J: TRBJ2-1
CDR3: CATSDPTGTQSNEQFF

V: TRBV29-1
length: 13
J: TRBJ2-5
CDR3: CSVEKTDQETQYF

V: TRBV15
length: 15
J: TRBJ2-3
CDR3: CATSLRGLVTDTQYF

V: TRBV14
length: 15
J: TRBJ1-1
CDR3: CASSPAGVWNTEAFF

V: TRBV7-3
length: 15
J: TRBJ2-2
CDR3: CASSSGTSDAGELFF

V: TRBV4-2
length: 15
J: TRBJ1-2
CDR3: CASSQEGGTTYGYTF